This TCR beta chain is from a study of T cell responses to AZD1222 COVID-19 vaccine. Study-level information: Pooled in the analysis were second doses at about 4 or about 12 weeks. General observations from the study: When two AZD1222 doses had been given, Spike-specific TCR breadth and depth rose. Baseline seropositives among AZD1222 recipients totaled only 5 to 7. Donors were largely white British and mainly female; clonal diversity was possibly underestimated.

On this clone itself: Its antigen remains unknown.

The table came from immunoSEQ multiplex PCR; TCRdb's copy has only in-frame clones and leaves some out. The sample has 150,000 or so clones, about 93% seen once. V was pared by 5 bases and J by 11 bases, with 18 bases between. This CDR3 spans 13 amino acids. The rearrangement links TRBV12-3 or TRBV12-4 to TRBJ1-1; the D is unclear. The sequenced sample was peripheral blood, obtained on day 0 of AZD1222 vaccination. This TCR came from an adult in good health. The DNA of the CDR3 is TGTGCCAGCAGTCCCTCCCGTGGGTCGCTCGCTTTCTTT. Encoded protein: CASSPSRGSLAFF.